This TCR beta chain derives from a study of T cell responses to AZD1222 COVID-19 vaccine (dated by TCRdb to about 2021). Study-level background: AZD1222 recipients whose second dose came at about 4 weeks and those whose second dose came at about 12 weeks were combined into one group, since spike-specific TCR depth and breadth did not differ between the two schedules. Trial participants were enrolled into age subgroups of 18-55, 56-69 and 70-plus years, which contained about 150, 28 and 57 TCR-sequenced participants, respectively. TCR sequencing covered fewer than 250 trial participants: about 210 given two doses of AZD1222 and approximately 25 given two doses of MenACWY control vaccine. What the research found in general, with its limitations: After two AZD1222 doses, both the breadth and the depth of spike-specific TCRs were significantly higher than at day 0 and than in MenACWY recipients. Reportedly, close to half of the unique spike-specific TCRs recognized epitopes lying outside the regions that are mutated in the B.1.351 and B.1.1.7 variants. CD4 TCRs associated with the vaccine covered the entire spike protein, and the dominant responses were in regions 160-218 and 743-854. Conclusions about previously exposed vaccinees are limited, since just five to seven AZD1222 recipients were seropositive for SARS-CoV-2 at baseline. The 56-69-year group was small, and its depth increase did not reach significance, likely because of low power. Because no day 14 peak-response samples were available, the repertoires could be characterized only after the peak T cell response. Participants were mostly white British, with more females than males. The authors suggested clonal diversity may have been underestimated.

This clone was detected a few times. Which antigen it targets is not known. No much larger clone is present one base from it, and per-base qualities are unavailable. The meaning of the sample's time point label: baseline before first vaccination. Vaccinee samples were obtained from the UK trials COV001 and COV002, which included a single-blind randomized controlled phase 2/3 trial of AZD1222 (ChAdOx1 nCoV-19) in healthy adults. For TCRbeta chain sequencing, PBMC samples were collected from trial participants at day 0 and at day 28 after the second dose. The CDR3 regions of human TCRbeta chains were analyzed by immunosequencing. In the source study's methods: TCRs in the repertoires were compared against a reference library of SARS-CoV-2-specific TCRs that had been generated with the MIRA antigen-specificity platform. Breadth was defined as the fraction of unique TCRs that were SARS-CoV-2-associated, and depth was defined as the fraction of total T cells that were SARS-CoV-2-associated. Using the MIRA data, each spike-specific TCR was mapped to the spike region that the TCR reacts to and placed in a CD4 or CD8 class. Log10-transformed breadth and depth values were compared by one-way ANOVA with Sidak's multiple comparisons tests. TCRdb obtained this table from immuneACCESS and retained in-frame rearrangements with V and J assigned. These tables miss some clones; where compared with another copy, unresolved V genes account for less than half of the shortfall, and the remainder is unexplained. V and J calls and clone size are copied from that table; D and trimming were computed from the DNA. The sample records about 86,000 clones, 78% of which are singletons. The leading ten clones occupy under 25% of the sample.

The junction carries 12 bases between V and J, which are trimmed by 3 bases and 4 bases respectively. Including cysteine and phenylalanine, the CDR3 has 15 amino acids. The entry retains the CDR3 DNA only, 45 bases that are in frame from base 1. CDR1 and CDR2 are drawn from the germline V gene (reference sequence): SEHNR, FQNEAQ. The chain was built from TRBV7-9 and TRBJ2-2; the D match is possibly TRBD1 or TRBD2, with 5 bases aligned in each. The material was peripheral blood, obtained on day 0 of AZD1222 vaccination. The source is an adult in good health. In nucleotides, the sequence is TGTGCCAGCAGCTTGGGACGCCAGTTCACCGGGGAGCTGTTTTTT. This codes for CASSLGRQFTGELFF.